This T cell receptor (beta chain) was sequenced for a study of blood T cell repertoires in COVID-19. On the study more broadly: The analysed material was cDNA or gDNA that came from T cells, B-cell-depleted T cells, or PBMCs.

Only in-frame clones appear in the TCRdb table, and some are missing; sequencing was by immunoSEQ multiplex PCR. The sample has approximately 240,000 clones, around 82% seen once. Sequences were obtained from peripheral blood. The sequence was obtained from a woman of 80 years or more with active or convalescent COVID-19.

CDR3 amino acids: CASRRGRGVDEQYF. DNA of the CDR3: TGTGCCAGCAGGAGGGGCAGGGGGGTCGACGAGCAGTACTTC. The V call is TRBV2, the J call TRBJ2-7; the D gene is possibly TRBD1 (7 bases). Trimming cost V 6 bases and J 5 bases, with 17 bases left between them. The germline V gene has CDR1 SNHLY and CDR2 FYNNEI. This CDR3 is 14 amino acids long.